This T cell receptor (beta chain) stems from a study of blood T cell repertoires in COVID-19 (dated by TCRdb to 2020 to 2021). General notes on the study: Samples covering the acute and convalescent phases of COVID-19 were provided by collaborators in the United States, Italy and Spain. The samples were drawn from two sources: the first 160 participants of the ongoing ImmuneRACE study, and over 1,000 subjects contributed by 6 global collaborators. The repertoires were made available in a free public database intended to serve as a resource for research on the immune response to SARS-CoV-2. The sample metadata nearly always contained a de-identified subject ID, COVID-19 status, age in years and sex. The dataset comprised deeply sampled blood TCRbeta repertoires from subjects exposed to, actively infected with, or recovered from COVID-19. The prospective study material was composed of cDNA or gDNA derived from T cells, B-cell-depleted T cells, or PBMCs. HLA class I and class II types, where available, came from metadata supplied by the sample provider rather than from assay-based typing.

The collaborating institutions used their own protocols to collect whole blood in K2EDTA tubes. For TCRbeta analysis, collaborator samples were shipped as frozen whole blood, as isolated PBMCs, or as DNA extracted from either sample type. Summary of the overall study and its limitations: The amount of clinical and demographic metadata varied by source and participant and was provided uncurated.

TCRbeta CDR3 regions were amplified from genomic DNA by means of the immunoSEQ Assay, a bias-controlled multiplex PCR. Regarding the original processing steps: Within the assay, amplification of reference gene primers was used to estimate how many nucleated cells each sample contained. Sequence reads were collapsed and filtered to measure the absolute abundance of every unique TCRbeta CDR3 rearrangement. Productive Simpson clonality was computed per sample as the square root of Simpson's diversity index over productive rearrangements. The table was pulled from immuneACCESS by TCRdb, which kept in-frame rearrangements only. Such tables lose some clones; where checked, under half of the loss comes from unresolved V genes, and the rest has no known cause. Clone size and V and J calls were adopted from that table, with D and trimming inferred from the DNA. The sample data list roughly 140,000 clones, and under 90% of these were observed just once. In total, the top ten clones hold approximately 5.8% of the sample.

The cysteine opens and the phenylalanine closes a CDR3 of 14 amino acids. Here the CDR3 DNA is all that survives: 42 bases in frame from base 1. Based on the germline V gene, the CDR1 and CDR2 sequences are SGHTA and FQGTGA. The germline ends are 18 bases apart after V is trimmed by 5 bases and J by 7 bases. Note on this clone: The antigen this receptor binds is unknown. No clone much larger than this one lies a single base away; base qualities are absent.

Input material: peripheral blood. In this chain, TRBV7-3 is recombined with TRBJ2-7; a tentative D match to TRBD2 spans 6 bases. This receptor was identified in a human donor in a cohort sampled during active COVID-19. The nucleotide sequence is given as TGTGCCAGCAGCCCAACTTCCTTCGGGGGAGAGCAGTACTTC. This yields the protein CASSPTSFGGEQYF. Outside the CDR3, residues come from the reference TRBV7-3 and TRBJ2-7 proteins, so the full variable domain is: GAGVSQTPSNKVTEKGKYVELRCDPISGHTALYWYRQSLGQGPEFLIYFQGTGAADDSGLPNDRFFAVRPEGSVSTLKIQRTERGDSAVYLCASSPTSFGGEQYFGPGTRLTVT.